The rows below give T cell receptor beta chains drawn from one sample of a study of Ad26.COV2.S vaccination and SARS-CoV-2 variants. TCRdb's copy holds only in-frame clones and misses some; the assay was immunoSEQ multiplex PCR. The table lists around 300,000 clones, about 89% of them singletons, with roughly 4.8% in the top ten. The specimen comprised peripheral blood, sampled in a trial of Ad26.COV2.S vaccine versus placebo. These receptors all stem from a person aged 18-65 years who received the Ad26.COV2.S COVID-19 vaccine or a placebo. Both conserved end residues are part of each CDR3. The order of the fields is V gene, D gene, J gene, clone size, CDR3 protein, CDR3 DNA. D genes are given only for firm matches. Some rows have no size entry. The others give once, few or many, or a class for an expanded clone.

TRBV11-3,-,TRBJ2-3,-,CASSLDRSVDTQYF,TGTGCCAGCAGCTTAGACCGGTCTGTAGATACGCAGTATTTT
TRBV28,-,TRBJ1-1,-,CASIAGQFVATEAFF,TGTGCCAGCATAGCTGGACAGTTTGTGGCGACCGAAGCTTTCTTT
TRBV5-8,-,TRBJ2-1,once,CASSLGLAYNEQFF,TGTGCCAGCAGCTTGGGGCTAGCGTACAATGAGCAGTTCTTC
TRBV7-6,TRBD1,TRBJ2-2,-,CASSSRQGLKGRTGELFF,TGTGCCAGCAGCTCCCGACAGGGTTTAAAGGGAAGGACCGGGGAGCTGTTTTTT
TRBV9,-,TRBJ2-2,-,CASSVTIRNTGELFF,TGTGCCAGCAGCGTAACAATACGGAACACCGGGGAGCTGTTTTTT
TRBV5-5,-,TRBJ2-1,-,CASSLASRKGGNEQFF,TGTGCCAGCAGCTTGGCCTCCCGCAAGGGGGGCAATGAGCAGTTCTTC
TRBV5-4,-,TRBJ1-5,-,CASSQGVDQPQHF,TGTGCCAGCAGCCAGGGCGTAGATCAGCCCCAGCATTTT
TRBV18,-,TRBJ2-2,-,CASSPQNTGELFF,TGTGCCAGCTCACCCCAGAACACCGGGGAGCTGTTTTTT
TRBV19,-,TRBJ1-1,-,CASSPGTPIQDTEAFF,TGTGCCAGTAGCCCCGGGACACCCATCCAGGACACTGAAGCTTTCTTT
TRBV29-1,-,TRBJ1-2,few,CSVEYNYGYTF,TGCAGCGTTGAGTACAACTATGGCTACACCTTC
TRBV10-2,TRBD2,TRBJ2-2,-,CASSGRLAGVQNTGELFF,TGCGCCAGCAGTGGAAGACTAGCGGGAGTGCAGAACACCGGGGAGCTGTTTTTT
TRBV6-1,-,TRBJ2-7,-,CASSEARPPYEQYF,TGTGCCAGCAGTGAAGCACGACCCCCCTACGAGCAGTACTTC
TRBV21-1,-,TRBJ1-5,-,CASSKGEGAGQPQHF,TGTGCCAGCAGCAAAGGGGAGGGGGCGGGTCAGCCCCAGCATTTT
TRBV3-1/TRBV3-2,TRBD1,TRBJ1-4,-,CASSQETGTGDVFNEKLFF,TGTGCCAGCAGCCAAGAGACCGGGACAGGGGACGTCTTTAATGAAAAACTGTTTTTT
TRBV7-9,-,TRBJ2-6,-,CASSLVGSGANVLTF,TGTGCCAGCAGCTTAGTGGGGTCTGGGGCCAACGTCCTGACTTTC
TRBV28,-,TRBJ1-6,-,CASSTIDSYSPLHF,TGTGCCAGCAGTACTATCGACAGTTACTCACCCCTCCACTTT
TRBV6-5,TRBD1,TRBJ1-1,-,CASSYSTGGLTEAFF,TGTGCCAGCAGTTACTCGACAGGGGGCTTAACTGAAGCTTTCTTT
TRBV14,TRBD2,TRBJ2-1,-,CASSQGASGRAPSYNEQFF,TGTGCCAGCAGCCAAGGGGCTAGCGGGAGGGCCCCATCCTACAATGAGCAGTTCTTC
TRBV3-1/TRBV3-2,-,TRBJ2-7,-,CASSLSGLPGEQYF,TGTGCCAGCAGTCTTTCGGGACTGCCGGGCGAGCAGTACTTC
TRBV28,-,TRBJ1-5,-,CAVADISIDQPQHF,TGTGCCGTCGCAGATATATCAATAGATCAGCCCCAGCATTTT
TRBV7-8,TRBD2,TRBJ2-2,once,CASSLLAGGAGELFF,TGTGCCAGCAGCTTACTAGCGGGAGGTGCCGGGGAGCTGTTTTTT
TRBV5-1,-,TRBJ2-3,-,CASSLGQGLHMDTQYF,TGCGCCAGCAGCTTGGGGCAGGGCCTACACATGGATACGCAGTATTTT
TRBV14,TRBD1,TRBJ2-1,-,CASTLQTGGRGYNEQFF,TGTGCCAGCACCCTGCAGACAGGGGGGCGGGGGTACAATGAGCAGTTCTTC
TRBV7-2,-,TRBJ2-2,-,CASSQTPLNTGELFF,TGTGCCAGCAGCCAAACACCCTTGAACACCGGGGAGCTGTTTTTT
TRBV27,TRBD1,TRBJ2-7,-,CASRQGQGNYYEQYF,TGTGCCAGCAGACAGGGACAGGGCAATTACTACGAGCAGTACTTC
TRBV5-1,TRBD1,TRBJ1-1,-,CASSLFSGGENTEAFF,TGCGCCAGCAGCTTATTTTCAGGGGGCGAGAACACTGAAGCTTTCTTT
TRBV27,-,TRBJ2-7,-,CASKTSGEYEQYF,TGTGCCAGCAAAACCTCGGGGGAATACGAGCAGTACTTC
TRBV9,TRBD1,TRBJ1-2,few,CASSQANRGQGGYTF,TGTGCCAGCAGCCAGGCTAACAGGGGGCAAGGTGGCTACACCTTC
TRBV5-1,TRBD1,TRBJ1-6,few,CASSATGNNDSPLHF,TGCGCCAGCAGCGCGACAGGGAACAATGATTCACCCCTCCACTTT
TRBV2,-,TRBJ2-7,-,CASKDDSYEQYF,TGTGCCAGCAAGGACGACTCCTACGAGCAGTACTTC
TRBV7-2,-,TRBJ2-7,-,CASSAGAGRFYEQYF,TGTGCCAGCAGCGCAGGGGCGGGCCGATTCTACGAGCAGTACTTC
TRBV7-9,TRBD1,TRBJ1-3,-,CASSLKTGAGNTIYF,TGTGCCAGCAGCCTCAAGACAGGGGCCGGAAACACCATATATTTT
TRBV19,TRBD1,TRBJ1-1,-,CASSIETDRGQAFF,TGTGCCAGTAGTATAGAGACGGACAGGGGGCAAGCTTTCTTT
TRBV6-5,-,TRBJ2-7,-,CASSSDFYEQYF,TGTGCCAGCAGTTCTGACTTCTACGAGCAGTACTTC
TRBV5-5,TRBD2,TRBJ2-5,-,CASSLTSGGRGETQYF,TGTGCCAGCAGCCTGACTAGCGGGGGACGGGGAGAGACCCAGTACTTC
TRBV5-4,-,TRBJ2-2,once,CASSDRTGELFF,TGTGCCAGCAGCGACCGAACCGGGGAGCTGTTTTTT
TRBV5-5,-,TRBJ2-1,-,CASSFERHENEQFF,TGTGCCAGCAGCTTTGAAAGGCATGAGAATGAGCAGTTCTTC
TRBV29-1,-,TRBJ1-1,-,CSVGKVTEAFF,TGCAGCGTTGGAAAAGTCACTGAAGCTTTCTTT
TRBV5-5,-,TRBJ2-5,-,CASSSRAIETQYF,TGTGCCAGCAGCTCTCGGGCGATAGAGACCCAGTACTTC
TRBV7-9,-,TRBJ2-7,-,CASTSGDHEQYF,TGTGCCAGTACCTCGGGGGACCACGAGCAGTACTTC
TRBV28,-,TRBJ2-7,-,CASTGETYEQYF,TGTGCCAGCACAGGGGAAACCTACGAGCAGTACTTC
TRBV9,-,TRBJ1-4,-,CASSVGPNNEKLFF,TGTGCCAGCAGCGTAGGGCCTAATAATGAAAAACTGTTTTTT
TRBV7-2,-,TRBJ1-2,-,CASSLGASGYGYTF,TGTGCCAGCAGCTTAGGGGCCAGTGGCTATGGCTACACCTTC
TRBV9,-,TRBJ1-2,once,CASSAAGGTFGGYTF,TGTGCCAGCAGCGCCGCGGGGGGAACGTTTGGTGGCTACACCTTC
TRBV29-1,TRBD1,TRBJ2-5,-,CSTRPGQGALETQYF,TGCAGCACCAGACCGGGACAGGGTGCTTTGGAGACCCAGTACTTC